What follows are 10 T cell receptor beta chains derived from one specimen sequenced in a study of cytomegalovirus exposure and HLA in healthy donors. Vbeta (60) and Jbeta (13) primers were used in the PCR. Sequencing was performed with immunoSEQ multiplex PCR; in TCRdb, only in-frame clones are kept and a portion is missing. The table lists approximately 220,000 clones, over 80% of them singletons. The sequencing input was PBMCs. All receptors derive from a boy aged 2 to 10 in good health and CMV-seronegative.

The gene calls are TRBV5-6 and TRBJ1-4; no firm D call. Per germline, CDR1 SGHDT and CDR2 YYEEEE. The CDR3 contains 18 residues. Trimming stripped 2 bases from V and 8 bases from J, with 25 bases between. The CDR3 region is CASSFVGPPRRKEEKLFF. CDR3 coding DNA: TGTGCCAGCAGCTTTGTGGGTCCTCCACGGAGGAAGGAGGAAAAACTGTTTTTT.

The J gene is TRBJ2-5, the V gene TRBV7-9, with no clear D. The J call may be in error: the DNA end matches TRBJ2-7 better. This CDR3 is built from 14 residues. CDR1 SEHNR and CDR2 FQNEAQ come from the germline V gene (reference sequence). The CDR3 loop is CASSLALGGYEQYF. Here the CDR3 DNA reads TGTGCCAGCAGCTTAGCGCTTGGCGGATACGAGCAGTACTTC.

This chain connects TRBV15 to TRBJ2-7; 9 bases match TRBD2. Germline assignment: CDR1 LNHNV and CDR2 YYDKDF (reference sequence). This CDR3 region has 15 residues. The V segment lost 3 bases and the J segment 2 bases; nucleotides outside the gene matches: 5. This chain's CDR3 is CATSRREGRTYEQYF. The CDR3 region has the DNA TGTGCCACCAGCAGGCGGGAGGGCCGCACCTACGAGCAGTACTTC.

The V and J genes are TRBV4-1 and TRBJ2-2; 11 bases are a match to TRBD2. V trimming: 6 bases; J trimming: 7 bases; junction bases outside the gene matches: 4. Germline V gene data show CDR1 as MGHRA and CDR2 as YSYEKL. This CDR3 has 14 amino acids. CDR3 sequence: CASRRLAGNGELFF. DNA of the CDR3: TGCGCCAGCAGGAGACTAGCGGGAAACGGGGAGCTGTTTTTT.

The rearrangement links TRBV4-1 to TRBJ2-3; 7 bases align to TRBD1. Looked up from germline, CDR1 is MGHRA and CDR2 is YSYEKL. Trimming removed 5 bases from V and 2 bases from J; junction bases left unmatched: 7. The CDR3 extends over 15 amino acids. CDR3 sequence reads: CASSLGGSFTDTQYF. The CDR3 DNA reads as TGCGCCAGCAGCTTAGGGGGCAGTTTCACAGATACGCAGTATTTT.

The rearrangement joins TRBV6-1 to TRBJ1-2, with a weak D call TRBD1 (6 bases). Germline-derived CDR1 and CDR2 are MNHNS and SASEGT. This CDR3 is 15 amino acids long. V shed 8 bases and J shed 3 bases, with 19 bases lying between them. This CDR3 reads CASRGGEGADYGYTF. The CDR3 DNA is TGTGCCAGCCGAGGGGGGGAAGGGGCGGACTATGGCTACACCTTC.

This clone was found once. The genes are TRBV2 and TRBJ2-5; no firm D call. The CDR3 has 14 amino acids. V dropped 6 bases and J dropped 2 bases, with 13 bases sitting between them. Looked up from germline, CDR1 is SNHLY and CDR2 is FYNNEI. The CDR3 protein is CASSAVAEQETQYF. DNA for the CDR3: TGTGCCAGCAGCGCCGTCGCGGAGCAAGAGACCCAGTACTTC.

The chain joins TRBV30 to TRBJ2-6, with 10 bases that match TRBD1. The germline gives CDR1 GTSNPN, CDR2 SVGIG (reference sequence). The J segment lost 0 bases and the V segment lost 6 bases, leaving 5 bases of the junction unmatched. The CDR3 totals 16 residues. Written as DNA, the CDR3 is TGTGCCTGCAGCCGGGACAGGGGCTCTGGGGCCAACGTCCTGACTTTC. Protein product: CACSRDRGSGANVLTF.

The V and J genes are TRBV6-1 and TRBJ1-1; D uncertain. Trimming pared 5 bases from V and 4 bases from J, leaving 11 bases between. Germline assignment: CDR1 MNHNS and CDR2 SASEGT. This CDR3 is 13 amino acids long. CDR3 sequence (DNA): TGTGCCAGCAGTTCCCGTCGGGGCACTGAAGCTTTCTTT. Its translation: CASSSRRGTEAFF.

The rearrangement uses TRBV29-1 and TRBJ1-2; 7 bases map to TRBD1. The junction had 5 bases not matched to a gene; V was cut back by 0 bases and J by 4 bases. Germline loops: CDR1 SQVTM, CDR2 ANQGSEA. This CDR3 has 14 residues. In DNA, the CDR3 is TGCAGCGTTGAAGATCCGGCAGGGGGCTATGGCTACACCTTC. This translates into CSVEDPAGGYGYTF.